The 23 T cell receptor beta chains in this list originate from one sample, sequenced in a study of brain T cells in children with intractable seizures. Some clones are missing from TCRdb's copy, which holds only in-frame ones; the method was immunoSEQ multiplex PCR. This sample yields 70,000 to 85,000 clones, of which 91% are seen a single time; about 23% belongs to the top ten. Source: peripheral blood, taken at surgery. Every receptor here comes from a girl aged 2-10 years with Rasmussen encephalitis and intractable seizures.

The chain carries TRBV2 and TRBJ1-2; D ambiguous. The germline CDR1 and CDR2 sequences are SNHLY and FYNNEI. Trimming stripped 8 bases from V and 4 bases from J, with 14 bases between. The CDR3 runs to 13 residues. The CDR3 DNA reads TGTGCCAGCGCTTCAGGACCGCCCTATGGCTACACCTTC. It translates to CASASGPPYGYTF.

This chain connects TRBV6-5 to TRBJ1-6, with D hard to call. Germline-derived CDR1 and CDR2 are MNHEY and SVGAGI. This CDR3 has 15 amino acids. V lost 5 bases, J lost 10 bases, and 18 bases lay in between. This CDR3 is CASSLYMGPSSPLHF. In DNA, the CDR3 is TGTGCCAGCAGTCTATATATGGGCCCTTCCTCACCCCTCCACTTT.

This clone was seen a few times. The CDR3: CAGSGHPNTEAFF. In DNA form, the CDR3 reads TGTGCCGGCTCGGGACACCCGAACACTGAAGCTTTCTTT. This sequence joins TRBV28 and TRBJ1-1; D is perhaps TRBD1 (6 bases). Germline lookup yields CDR1 MDHEN and CDR2 SYDVKM. V gave up 11 bases and J gave up 1 base, with 14 bases separating them. CDR3 length: 13 residues.

The chain has TRBV20-1 and TRBJ2-1; D might be TRBD2 (6 bases). The germline CDR1 and CDR2 sequences are DFQATT and SNEGSKA (reference sequence). V lost 6 bases, J lost 1 base, and 19 bases lay in between. This CDR3 comprises 16 residues. In DNA, the CDR3 is TGCAGTGCGAGTGGGGGGTGGCCCTCTTCCTACAATGAGCAGTTCTTC. The encoded protein is CSASGGWPSSYNEQFF.

The gene calls are TRBV23-1 and TRBJ1-6; 9 bases fit TRBD1. TRBV23-1 is an ORF, and what it does is uncertain. The CDR3 spans 15 residues. V dropped 4 bases and J dropped 6; count of bases not matched to a gene: 4. Here the CDR3 reads CASSLDRGFNSPLHF. CDR3 sequence (DNA): TGCGCCAGCAGTCTAGACAGGGGGTTTAATTCACCCCTCCACTTT.

The V call is TRBV7-9, the J call TRBJ2-1, with TRBD2 matching over 7 bases. The CDR3 has 12 amino acids. CDR1 is SEHNR and CDR2 is FQNEAQ in the germline V gene (reference sequence). Losses at the gene ends were 5 bases for V and 9 bases for J; bases not matched to a gene: 4. The CDR3 region is CASSLGRREQFF. DNA of the CDR3: TGTGCCAGCAGCCTCGGGAGGCGTGAGCAGTTCTTC. The variable domain in full, with the rest retrieved from reference TRBV7-9 and TRBJ2-1, is DTGVSQNPRHKITKRGQNVTFRCDPISEHNRLYWYRQTLGQGPEFLTYFQNEAQLEKSRLLSDRFSAERPKGSFSTLEIQRTEQGDSAMYLCASSLGRREQFFGPGTRLTVL.

The chain combines TRBV7-3 with TRBJ2-3, with 11 nucleotides matching TRBD2. This CDR3 is 18 amino acids long. J lost 8 bases, V lost 0 bases, and 13 bases had no gene match. Germline values: CDR1 SGHTA, CDR2 FQGTGA. CDR3 DNA sequence: TGTGCCAGCAGCTTAACGCCGGGTAGCGGGGGGGCCTCTGGTACGCAGTATTTT. It translates to CASSLTPGSGGASGTQYF.

This clone occurred a few times. J is TRBJ2-3 and V is TRBV7-9; a weak D match, TRBD1 (6 bases). The V end was cut by 1 base, the J end by 0 bases, with 17 bases between. The CDR3 contains 18 residues. The germline CDR1 and CDR2 sequences are SEHNR and FQNEAQ (reference sequence). This CDR3 is CASSLVGDRWISTDTQYF. CDR3 nucleotides: TGTGCCAGCAGCTTAGTGGGAGACAGGTGGATTAGCACAGATACGCAGTATTTT.

The chain has TRBV29-1 and TRBJ1-5; D not resolved. Trimming pared 5 bases from V and 9 bases from J, leaving 5 bases between. The CDR3 length is 9 residues. CDR1 SQVTM and CDR2 ANQGSEA come from the germline V gene. In nucleotides, the CDR3 is TGCAGCGTTTCAGGGCCCCAGCATTTT. Protein: CSVSGPQHF.

The chain links TRBV28 to TRBJ1-6; 7 bases fit TRBD1. This CDR3 spans 16 amino acids. J was trimmed by 0 bases and V by 4 bases; bases with no gene match: 3. Germline V gene sequence: CDR1 MDHEN, CDR2 SYDVKM. The CDR3 DNA reads TGTGCCAGCAGTTGGAGGACAGGCTCCTATAATTCACCCCTCCACTTT. As protein: CASSWRTGSYNSPLHF.

The rearrangement links TRBV1 to TRBJ2-1; TRBD2, the table's D call, lacks a check against the DNA. TRBV1 is a recognized pseudogene. The CDR3 contains 18 residues. The CDR3 loop is CTSSHELAGGRFHNEQFF. CDR3 sequence (DNA): TGCACCAGCAGCCATGAACTAGCGGGAGGTCGCTTCCACAATGAGCAGTTCTTC.

This chain joins TRBV5-1 and TRBJ2-1; D is unresolved. The V end was cut by 0 bases, the J end by 3 bases, with 4 bases between. Germline CDR1 SGHRS, CDR2 YFSETQ. The length of the CDR3 is 13 residues. The CDR3 DNA sequence: TGCGCCAGCAGCTTGGGGGGCTACAATGAGCAGTTCTTC. Its protein is CASSLGGYNEQFF.

This clone was recorded a few times. Other DNA sequences in this specimen translate into the identical CDR3. The chain uses TRBV18 and TRBJ1-1; D is unclear. V shed 1 base and J shed 1 base, with 4 bases lying between them. Germline CDR1 is KGHSH and CDR2 is LQKENI. The CDR3 has 13 residues. As DNA, the CDR3 is TGTGCCAGCTCACCACAGGGGAACACTGAAGCTTTCTTT. This gives the protein CASSPQGNTEAFF.

The chain couples TRBV28 to TRBJ2-1; TRBD1 agrees at 7 bases. Germline trimming cut 4 bases from V and 6 bases from J; bases unmatched to any gene: 3. Germline V gene sequence: CDR1 MDHEN, CDR2 SYDVKM. CDR3 size: 13 residues. In DNA form, the CDR3 reads TGTGCCAGCAGTTCCAGGGGGAGCAATGAGCAGTTCTTC. It translates to CASSSRGSNEQFF.

CDR3: CASSAGGSQPQHF. CDR3 bases: TGTGCCAGCTCAGCGGGGGGTAGTCAGCCCCAGCATTTT. The chain joins TRBV18 to TRBJ1-5, with D perhaps matching TRBD1 (5 bases). The CDR3 is made up of 13 amino acids. Germline-derived CDR1 and CDR2 are KGHSH and LQKENI. V lost 5 bases to trimming and J lost 6 bases, with 11 bases between them.

The V gene is TRBV19, the J gene TRBJ1-1, with D maybe TRBD1 (6 bases). The germline CDR1 and CDR2 sequences are LNHDA and SQIVND (reference sequence). The CDR3 length is 17 residues. V lost 3 bases and J lost 0, with 17 bases in between. Here the CDR3 reads CASSMTAGALLNTEAFF. The CDR3 DNA sequence: TGTGCCAGTAGTATGACGGCAGGGGCCCTATTGAACACTGAAGCTTTCTTT.

The rearrangement links TRBV27 to TRBJ2-7, with 16 bases identical to TRBD2. This CDR3 is built from 16 residues. CDR1 MNHEY and CDR2 SMNVEV come from the germline V gene (reference sequence). V was clipped by 10 bases and J by 5 bases; unmatched bases: 11. DNA for the CDR3: TGTGCCACCATGGCCGGGACTAGCGGGGGGGCCCACGAGCAGTACTTC. Protein: CATMAGTSGGAHEQYF.

The V call is TRBV18, the J call TRBJ2-1, with D possibly matching TRBD1 (6 bases). Germline V lookup: CDR1 KGHSH, CDR2 LQKENI. Deletions cut 2 bases from V and 2 bases from J, with 13 bases between. CDR3 length equals 16 residues. This CDR3 is CASSPGDKITYNEQFF. CDR3 DNA: TGTGCCAGCTCACCAGGGGACAAAATTACCTACAATGAGCAGTTCTTC.

The CDR3 region is CASSLGSSGVYEQYF. The CDR3 nucleotides are TGTGCCAGCAGCTTAGGTTCGAGCGGAGTCTACGAGCAGTACTTC. The chain employs TRBV7-2 and TRBJ2-7, with a weak D call TRBD2 (5 bases). This CDR3 comprises 15 residues. Germline values: CDR1 SGHTA, CDR2 FQGNSA. V lost 1 base and J 3 bases, leaving 13 bases between the germline ends.

The chain couples TRBV20-1 to TRBJ2-1; no definite D call. V was cut by 6 bases and J by 2 bases, with 5 bases left in between. Per germline, CDR1 DFQATT and CDR2 SNEGSKA (reference sequence). This CDR3 is built from 11 residues. The CDR3: CSAGTYNEQFF. In DNA, the CDR3 is TGCAGTGCAGGGACCTACAATGAGCAGTTCTTC.

This chain links TRBV12-3 or TRBV12-4 with TRBJ2-2; no reliable D call. This CDR3 spans 13 amino acids. The V gene lost 8 bases and the J gene lost 4 bases, with 11 bases spanning the gap. The chain's CDR3 is CASGKQITGELFF. The CDR3 bases are TGTGCCAGCGGGAAGCAGATCACCGGGGAGCTGTTTTTT.

This chain connects TRBV11-3 to TRBJ2-5, with a tentative D call TRBD1 (6 bases). V was clipped by 6 bases and J by 5 bases, with 16 bases between them. CDR1 and CDR2 from the germline V gene are SGHNT and YENEEA. The CDR3 contains 14 residues. The CDR3: CASRYRETGETQYF. The CDR3 DNA is TGTGCCAGCAGGTACAGGGAGACGGGGGAGACCCAGTACTTC.

The rearrangement joins TRBV6-2 or TRBV6-3 to TRBJ2-7, with unresolved D. V lost 4 bases, J lost 3 bases, and 19 bases lay in between. The CDR3 loop spans 16 amino acids. CDR1 is MNHEY and CDR2 is SVGEGT in the germline V gene. Here the CDR3 reads CASSSSSSHYYYEQYF. The CDR3 DNA follows: TGTGCCAGCAGTTCGTCCAGCTCCCACTACTACTACGAGCAGTACTTC.